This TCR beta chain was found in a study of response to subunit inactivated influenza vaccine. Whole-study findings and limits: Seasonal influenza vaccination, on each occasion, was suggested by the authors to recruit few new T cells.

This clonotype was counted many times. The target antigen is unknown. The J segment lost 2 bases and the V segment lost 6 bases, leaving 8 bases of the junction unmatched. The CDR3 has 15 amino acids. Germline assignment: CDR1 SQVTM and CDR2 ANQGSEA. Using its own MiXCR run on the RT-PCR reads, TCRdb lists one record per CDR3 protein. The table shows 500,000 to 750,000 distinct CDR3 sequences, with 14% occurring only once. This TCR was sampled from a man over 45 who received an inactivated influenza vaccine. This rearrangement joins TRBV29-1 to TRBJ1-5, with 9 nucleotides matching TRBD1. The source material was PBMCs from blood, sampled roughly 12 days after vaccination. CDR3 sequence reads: CSVADRGFGNQPQHF. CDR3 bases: TGCAGCGTCGCTGACAGGGGGTTCGGCAATCAGCCCCAGCATTTT.